The source of this TCR beta chain is a study of OX40 agonist ivuxolimab in advanced cancers. Only one count was recorded for this clone. J gave up 2 bases and V 10 bases, and 7 bases lay outside the gene matches. The CDR3 totals 14 residues. Germline CDR1 and CDR2: SNHLY and FYNNEI. Using immunoSEQ multiplex PCR, the repertoire was profiled, and TCRdb retains in-frame clones only, with some absent. Here the sample spans 65,000 to 70,000 clones, 75% to 90% being singletons. This TCR was sampled from an adult with an advanced solid tumor such as melanoma, head and neck, liver or kidney cancer. This specimen consisted of CD4+ or CD8+ T cells sorted from blood, obtained in a trial of the OX40 agonist ivuxolimab. V gene TRBV2 combines with J gene TRBJ2-3, with TRBD2 matching over 9 bases. The CDR3 coding sequence is TGTGCCAAACAGCGGGAGGTTCCCACAGATACGCAGTATTTT. As protein: CAKQREVPTDTQYF. Combining the CDR3 with reference TRBV2 and TRBJ2-3 gives the whole variable domain EPEVTQTPSHQVTQMGQEVILRCVPISNHLYFYWYRQILGQKVEFLVSFYNNEISEKSEIFDDQFSVERPDGSNFTLKIRSTKLEDSAMYFCAKQREVPTDTQYFGPGTRLTVL.